This T cell receptor (beta chain) appears in the sequencing data of a study of blood T cell repertoires in COVID-19 (TCRdb year 2020). At the level of the whole study: Samples from collaborators originated in the United States, Italy and Spain and spanned both the acute and convalescent phases of COVID-19. The material from the prospective study consisted of cDNA or gDNA derived from T cells, B-cell-depleted T cells, or PBMCs. The dataset comprised deeply sampled blood TCRbeta repertoires from subjects exposed to, actively infected with, or recovered from COVID-19. A freely available public database, intended as a resource for researchers studying the immune response to SARS-CoV-2, is where the repertoires were released. The samples were drawn from two sources: the first 160 participants of the ongoing ImmuneRACE study, and 1,254 subjects contributed by 6 global collaborators. The sample metadata nearly always contained a de-identified subject ID, COVID-19 status, age in years and sex. Where available, HLA class I and class II types were taken from metadata supplied by the sample provider and were not determined by assay-based typing. Beyond this particular receptor, the publication reports: Clinical and demographic metadata were provided uncurated, with the amount varying by source and participant.

The germline V gene supplies CDR1 SNHLY and CDR2 FYNNEI. The trim is 5 bases for V and 3 bases for J, with a gap of 17 bases between the germline ends. Inclusive of the bounding cysteine and phenylalanine, the CDR3 is 17 residues long. Only the CDR3 region is kept as DNA, spanning 51 bases read in frame from base 1. The collaborating institutions used their own protocols to collect whole blood in K2EDTA tubes. For TCRbeta analysis, collaborators shipped samples as frozen whole blood, isolated PBMCs, or DNA extracted from either of those sample types. The immunoSEQ Assay, a bias-controlled multiplex PCR, was used to amplify TCRbeta CDR3 regions from genomic DNA. The authors' pipeline ran thus. The number of nucleated cells in each sample was estimated by amplification of reference gene primers within the assay. Sequence reads were collapsed and filtered to measure the absolute abundance of every unique TCRbeta CDR3 rearrangement. For each sample, productive Simpson clonality was calculated as the square root of Simpson's diversity index across productive rearrangements. What TCRdb holds here is the immuneACCESS table cut down to in-frame rearrangements. Part of the clones is not present; checked against another copy, under half of the missing clones reflect an unresolved V gene, and the others are unexplained. For V, J and clone size, that table is used; D and trimming come from the DNA. Present in this sample are about 140,000 clones, around 81% of which were seen just once. The top ten constitute almost 8.5% of the sample.

This clone was counted only a few times. Its antigen has not been determined. Base qualities are not at hand, and no much larger clone is one base apart. The chain is encoded by TRBV2 joined to TRBJ1-6; the D gene lacks a confident call. Sequenced sample: peripheral blood. This TCR derives from a woman between 55 and 75 years old with active or convalescent COVID-19. At the DNA level, the sequence is TGTGCCAGCAGTTCGTTTTCGCTACCGATCTATAATTCACCCCTCCACTTT. It is translated as CASSSFSLPIYNSPLHF. Extended through the reference TRBV2 and TRBJ1-6 proteins, this CDR3 yields the full variable domain: EPEVTQTPSHQVTQMGQEVILRCVPISNHLYFYWYRQILGQKVEFLVSFYNNEISEKSEIFDDQFSVERPDGSNFTLKIRSTKLEDSAMYFCASSSFSLPIYNSPLHFGNGTRLTVT.